A selection of T cell receptor beta chains follows, all from one sample in a study of cytomegalovirus exposure and HLA in healthy donors. Data came from immunoSEQ multiplex PCR; TCRdb stores just in-frame clones and leaves some out. This sample has about 94,000 clones, with 81% found just once. The sample consisted of PBMCs. Receptor source: a human donor in good health. Both conserved end residues are part of each CDR3. The D gene is left open where the match is weak. Clone size is given for some rows only: seen once, a few or many times, or a class if the clone is expanded.

>TRBV4-2|TRBD1|.|TRBJ2-7
TGTGCCAGCAGCCAAGGGAAGGGACAGGGGTCCTCCGAGCAGTACTTC
CASSQGKGQGSSEQYF
>TRBV6-5|TRBD1|.|TRBJ1-5
TGTGCCAGCAGTAGACAGGGAGGTGATCAGCCCCAGCATTTT
CASSRQGGDQPQHF
>TRBV6-1|TRBD1|.|TRBJ2-3
TGTGCCAGCAGTGAAGATGGCAGGGGGTGGGATACGCAGTATTTT
CASSEDGRGWDTQYF
>TRBV27|TRBD2|.|TRBJ2-7
TGTGCCAGCAGACTAGCGGCTTCCTACGAGCAGTACTTC
CASRLAASYEQYF
>TRBV14|TRBD2|.|TRBJ2-1
TGTGCCAGCAGCCAAGTTCTCCTAGCGGGAGGATACAATGAGCAGTTCTTC
CASSQVLLAGGYNEQFF
>TRBV7-9|.|once|TRBJ2-7
TGTGCCAGCAGCTATCTAGGCGAGCAGTACTTC
CASSYLGEQYF
>TRBV5-6|TRBD1|.|TRBJ2-6
TGTGCCAGCAGCAAGCCGGGACAGGGCATCGGTGGGGCCAACGTCCTGACTTTC
CASSKPGQGIGGANVLTF
>TRBV6-6|TRBD1|.|TRBJ1-1
TGTGCCAGCAGTAGACAGGGAGGCGCTGAAGCTTTCTTT
CASSRQGGAEAFF
>TRBV9|TRBD2|.|TRBJ2-1
TGTGCCAGCAGCCCCCAGGGACTAGCTGATGAGCAGTTCTTC
CASSPQGLADEQFF
>TRBV29-1|.|.|TRBJ2-1
TGCAGCGCCCCGGTCAACAATGAGCAGTTCTTC
CSAPVNNEQFF
>TRBV5-6|TRBD1|.|TRBJ2-7
TGTGCCAGCACCCCCGGGTTTGGACAGGCCCATTACGAGCAGTACTTC
CASTPGFGQAHYEQYF
>TRBV30|TRBD2|.|TRBJ2-1
TGTGCCTGGAGTGTCCGGCGGGGGGGCCTGTACAATGAGCAGTTCTTC
CAWSVRRGGLYNEQFF
>TRBV7-2|TRBD1|.|TRBJ1-2
TGTGCCAGCAGAGACGACAGGGTGGGAGGCTACACCTTC
CASRDDRVGGYTF
>TRBV5-1|TRBD1|.|TRBJ1-4
TGCGCCAGCAGCCGGGGACAGGGCCCAACTAATGAAAAACTGTTTTTT
CASSRGQGPTNEKLFF
>TRBV5-4|TRBD1|.|TRBJ2-1
TGTGCCAGCAGCTTAGCAGGGGGCTTCAATGAGCAGTTCTTC
CASSLAGGFNEQFF
>TRBV9|.|.|TRBJ1-2
TGTGCCAGCAGCGCCCAAACTACGGGGGGCGTTATCTATGGCTACACCTTC
CASSAQTTGGVIYGYTF
>TRBV7-2|TRBD1|.|TRBJ1-5
TGTGCCAGCAGCATTGACAGGGGTGGAAATCAGCCCCAGCATTTT
CASSIDRGGNQPQHF
>TRBV28|.|once|TRBJ2-3
TGTGCCAGCAGTTTTCAGGGGTACACAGATACGCAGTATTTT
CASSFQGYTDTQYF
>TRBV7-9|TRBD2|once|TRBJ2-3
TGTGCCAGCAGCTCTGGGAGGGCTCCCAGCACAGATACGCAGTATTTT
CASSSGRAPSTDTQYF
>TRBV5-4|.|.|TRBJ1-6
TGTGCCAGCAGCTTGGCGGGGGTAGACTATAATTCACCCCTCCACTTT
CASSLAGVDYNSPLHF
>TRBV2|.|once|TRBJ1-3
TGTGCCAGCAGTGAGCAACCTGTGGTGGAGGGAAACACCATATATTTT
CASSEQPVVEGNTIYF
>TRBV6-6|TRBD1|.|TRBJ2-7
TGTGCCAGCAGCCCGGGGGACAGGCCCTACGAGCAGTACTTC
CASSPGDRPYEQYF
>TRBV7-2|.|.|TRBJ1-2
TGTGCCAGCAGCTCATACAGGGAGATCTATGGCTACACCTTC
CASSSYREIYGYTF
>TRBV7-8|TRBD2|.|TRBJ2-3
TGTGCCAGCAGCCCACGTGGTTGGCGGGAGGGTGGAGATACGCAGTATTTT
CASSPRGWREGGDTQYF
>TRBV19|TRBD2|.|TRBJ2-1
TGTGCCAGTAGTCCCACAGGGATGAATAGCGGGAGGGCCCCAAGCTCCTACAATGAGCAGTTCTTC
CASSPTGMNSGRAPSSYNEQFF
>TRBV7-2|.|few|TRBJ1-4
TGTGCCAGCAGAGCGCGGAGGGCGAATGAAAAACTGTTTTTT
CASRARRANEKLFF
>TRBV5-1|.|.|TRBJ2-2
TGCGCCAGCAGCTTGGCCCAGGGAAAGGGCAACACCGGGGAGCTGTTTTTT
CASSLAQGKGNTGELFF
>TRBV29-1|TRBD1|once|TRBJ2-2
TGCAGCGTTCGCGAGGGGGCGGGCACCGGGGAGCTGTTTTTT
CSVREGAGTGELFF
>TRBV6-1|.|few|TRBJ1-5
TGTGCCAGCCACCAAGGAGGGCGGGGGCCCCAGCATTTT
CASHQGGRGPQHF
>TRBV2|TRBD2|.|TRBJ2-5
TGTGCCAGCAGGGCTGCGAATGGGCGGGGGAAAGAGACCCAGTACTTC
CASRAANGRGKETQYF
>TRBV30|.|.|TRBJ2-1
TGTGCCTCCCCCGGGTCTGAGCAGTTCTTC
CASPGSEQFF
>TRBV7-9|.|.|TRBJ1-2
TGTGCCAGCAGCTTACACGCGGGTGGCTATGGCTACACCTTC
CASSLHAGGYGYTF
>TRBV4-1|TRBD2|few|TRBJ2-3
TGCGCCAGCAGCCAGGGTCTAGCGGCTAGCACAGATACGCAGTATTTT
CASSQGLAASTDTQYF
>TRBV12-5|.|.|TRBJ2-7
TGTGCTAGTGGTACCTCAGAGGGCTACGAGCAGTACTTC
CASGTSEGYEQYF
>TRBV5-1|TRBD1|.|TRBJ1-4
TGCGCCAGCAGGGCGCCCGGGACAGGCGTTAAACTGTTTTTT
CASRAPGTGVKLFF
>TRBV7-2|.|.|TRBJ1-2
TGTGCCAGCAGCTTAGCAGGGGTGTCTGGCTACACCTTC
CASSLAGVSGYTF
>TRBV9|TRBD2|.|TRBJ2-5
TGTGCCAGCAGCGTAGCTGTAGCGGGGCTTCAAGAGACCCAGTACTTC
CASSVAVAGLQETQYF
>TRBV18|.|once|TRBJ2-3
TGTGCCAGCTCACCAGTGGGACTCGGCACAGATACGCAGTATTTT
CASSPVGLGTDTQYF
>TRBV5-6|TRBD2|.|TRBJ2-7
TGTGCCAGCACCTACCCCAGCGGGGGGCTATACGAGCAGTACTTC
CASTYPSGGLYEQYF
>TRBV25-1|TRBD1|.|TRBJ2-3
TGTGCCAGCAGTGAATCCGACAGGGTCACAGATACGCAGTATTTT
CASSESDRVTDTQYF
>TRBV6-1|.|.|TRBJ2-3
TGTGCCAGCAGTGACCCACTAGTCCGTACAGATACGCAGTATTTT
CASSDPLVRTDTQYF
>TRBV5-4|.|.|TRBJ2-1
TGTGCCAGCAGCTGGGAGCTTAGCGGCAATGAGCAGTTCTTC
CASSWELSGNEQFF
>TRBV11-2|TRBD1|.|TRBJ1-2
TGTGCCAGCAGCGCGCCGGGACAGGGAAGCTATGGCTACACCTTC
CASSAPGQGSYGYTF
>TRBV29-1|.|.|TRBJ1-5
TGCAGCGTTGAAAGGCCTCAGGGGTATCAGCCCCAGCATTTT
CSVERPQGYQPQHF
>TRBV15|.|.|TRBJ2-7
TGTGCCACCAGCAGAGATCTAAGTCCCGACTACGAGCAGTACTTC
CATSRDLSPDYEQYF
>TRBV6-1|TRBD1|.|TRBJ1-1
TGTGCCAGCAGTGAGCCAGGGGGTGACACTGAAGCTTTCTTT
CASSEPGGDTEAFF
>TRBV4-2|TRBD1|.|TRBJ2-6
TGTGCCAGCAGCCAGGGACAGGGAATTTCTGGGGCCAACGTCCTGACTTTC
CASSQGQGISGANVLTF
>TRBV27|.|.|TRBJ2-7
TGTGCCAGCAGTCCCCGAGGGTCGAATTACGAGCAGTACTTC
CASSPRGSNYEQYF
>TRBV19|TRBD1|.|TRBJ1-5
TGTGCCAGTAGTATAGCTGGACAGGCGGGTGATCAGCCCCAGCATTTT
CASSIAGQAGDQPQHF
>TRBV29-1|.|.|TRBJ2-7
TGCAGCGTCTTGACAGCCTACGAGCAGTACTTC
CSVLTAYEQYF
>TRBV19|.|.|TRBJ2-3
TGTGCCAGTAGTGATTTGAGGAGAACAGATACGCAGTATTTT
CASSDLRRTDTQYF
>TRBV4-2|TRBD2|.|TRBJ2-7
TGTGCCAGCAGCCAAGACACTAGCGGGAGGTACGAGCAGTACTTC
CASSQDTSGRYEQYF
>TRBV15|TRBD1|.|TRBJ1-4
TGTGCCACCAGCACCCGCACAGGGGGAGGGCGTGAAAAACTGTTTTTT
CATSTRTGGGREKLFF